This passage covers 20 T cell receptor beta chains from one sample sequenced in a study of CD8+CD57+ T cells in acquired aplastic anemia. Genomic DNA was employed as the template in profiling TCR beta VDJ and CDR3. TCRdb used MiXCR to reprocess the reads, holding one entry per CDR3 protein. The table has 150,000 to 200,000 distinct CDR3 sequences, around half seen once. Whoever was chosen for sequencing had shown CD8+CD57+ cell expansion by flow cytometry. Sample: sorted CD4+, CD8+, or CD8+CD57+ T cells (not recorded which) from PBMCs. The receptor source for this set is a human donor with aplastic anemia.

The chain links TRBV29-1 to TRBJ1-1; D call uncertain. Trimming removed 5 bases from V and 3 bases from J, with 4 bases in between. Germline loops: CDR1 SQVTM, CDR2 ANQGSEA. CDR3 length: 10 residues. The CDR3 protein is CSVYDTEAFF. CDR3 coding DNA: TGCAGCGTTTATGACACTGAAGCTTTCTTT.

The genes are TRBV15 and TRBJ2-3, with 7 nucleotides matching TRBD1. Trimming removed 5 bases from V and 6 bases from J; junction bases left unmatched: 8. The CDR3 loop spans 14 amino acids. CDR1 and CDR2 from the germline V gene are LNHNV and YYDKDF (reference sequence). The CDR3: CATSPRQGRDTQYF. Here the CDR3 DNA reads TGTGCCACCAGCCCTCGACAGGGCCGCGATACGCAGTATTTT. The whole variable domain, remainder taken from reference TRBV15 and TRBJ2-3, is DAMVIQNPRYQVTQFGKPVTLSCSQTLNHNVMYWYQQKSSQAPKLLFHYYDKDFNNEADTPDNFQSRRPNTSFCFLDIRSPGLGDTAMYLCATSPRQGRDTQYFGPGTRLTVL.

As to this clonotype: A much larger clonotype is one base distant, so this may be a read error. This CDR3 is CASSWAGAGTEAFF. DNA for the CDR3: TGTGCCAGCAGCTGGGCGGGGGCAGGGACTGAAGCTTTCTTT. The chain has TRBV5-6 and TRBJ1-1; possible D gene TRBD1, 6 bases. Germline lookup yields CDR1 SGHDT and CDR2 YYEEEE. Trimming pared 3 bases from V and 5 bases from J, leaving 14 bases between. This CDR3 spans 14 amino acids.

This clonotype was found many times. The rearrangement joins TRBV27 to TRBJ2-3, with D unresolved. V shed 6 bases and J shed 3 bases, with 10 bases lying between them. Germline V gene data show CDR1 as MNHEY and CDR2 as SMNVEV (reference sequence). CDR3 size: 13 residues. The CDR3 here is CASRYLGTDTQYF. The CDR3 DNA reads as TGTGCCAGCAGGTACCTTGGAACAGATACGCAGTATTTT.

This clonotype was counted a single time. The V call is TRBV11-2, the J call TRBJ2-2; 7 nucleotides match TRBD2. CDR1 SGHAT and CDR2 FQNNGV come from the germline V gene. The CDR3 has 16 residues. V shed 5 bases and J 0 bases; nucleotides not matched to a gene: 6. The CDR3 nucleotides are TGTGCCAGCAGCCTCGACGGGGGGACGAACACCGGGGAGCTGTTTTTT. The encoded protein is CASSLDGGTNTGELFF.

This clonotype was found many times. The V gene is TRBV29-1, the J gene TRBJ2-7; perhaps TRBD2 as D (5 bases). The CDR3 is 14 residues long. With 4 bases removed from V and 1 base from J, the gap between germline ends came to 14 bases. Per germline, CDR1 SQVTM and CDR2 ANQGSEA. This CDR3 reads CSVGSGVASYEQYF. In DNA form, the CDR3 reads TGCAGCGTTGGGTCCGGGGTCGCTTCCTACGAGCAGTACTTC.

V is TRBV7-3 and J is TRBJ1-2; no definite D call. Germline CDR1 SGHTA, CDR2 FQGTGA. Trimming took 0 bases from V and 3 from J, leaving 8 bases between them. This CDR3 region has 14 residues. The CDR3 reads CASSLTPGDYGYTF. The CDR3, as DNA: TGTGCCAGCAGCTTAACCCCGGGCGACTATGGCTACACCTTC. Full variable domain (outside the CDR3, taken from reference TRBV7-3 and TRBJ1-2): GAGVSQTPSNKVTEKGKYVELRCDPISGHTALYWYRQSLGQGPEFLIYFQGTGAADDSGLPNDRFFAVRPEGSVSTLKIQRTERGDSAVYLCASSLTPGDYGYTFGSGTRLTVV.

This clonotype appeared a single time. V usage is TRBV29-1 and J usage is TRBJ2-1; 9 bases are a match to TRBD2. CDR1 and CDR2 from the germline V gene are SQVTM and ANQGSEA. This CDR3 comprises 14 residues. V dropped 4 bases and J dropped 2; count of bases not matched to a gene: 3. The CDR3 DNA reads TGCAGCGTTGGGACTAGCGAGACCTACAATGAGCAGTTCTTC. Translation: CSVGTSETYNEQFF.

This clonotype was counted ten times or more. The chain carries TRBV6-1 and TRBJ2-2, with no clear D. The V gene lost 7 bases and the J gene lost 1 base, with 10 bases spanning the gap. Germline V gene data show CDR1 as MNHNS and CDR2 as SASEGT. This CDR3 comprises 14 residues. The CDR3 spells CASTRTVNTGELFF. In DNA form, the CDR3 reads TGTGCCAGCACCCGGACCGTGAACACCGGGGAGCTGTTTTTT.

This clonotype showed up many times. V gene TRBV20-1 combines with J gene TRBJ2-5; tentatively, D is TRBD1 (6 bases). This CDR3 has 15 residues. V was clipped by 0 bases and J by 4 bases, with 15 bases between them. Germline assignment: CDR1 DFQATT and CDR2 SNEGSKA (reference sequence). As DNA, the CDR3 is TGCAGTGCTAGAGAATACACAGGGCTACCAGAGACCCAGTACTTC. It encodes CSAREYTGLPETQYF.

This clonotype was detected ten times or more. V is TRBV27 and J is TRBJ2-7, with a possible D match to TRBD1 (5 bases). V gave up 0 bases and J gave up 5 bases, with 11 bases separating them. CDR1 is MNHEY, CDR2 SMNVEV, per germline (reference sequence). CDR3 size: 14 residues. In DNA form, the CDR3 reads TGTGCCAGCAGTTTATCAGGCAGGGCGAACGAGCAGTACTTC. It specifies CASSLSGRANEQYF.

The chain employs TRBV19 and TRBJ1-5; D possibly corresponds to TRBD1 (6 bases). Trimming pared 3 bases from V and 2 bases from J, leaving 14 bases between. The CDR3 contains 16 residues. Germline assignment: CDR1 LNHDA and CDR2 SQIVND (reference sequence). CDR3 bases: TGTGCCAGTAGTATGTCGGGGGGGCTCGGCAATCAGCCCCAGCATTTT. Translation gives CASSMSGGLGNQPQHF. The full variable domain, rest sourced from reference TRBV19 and TRBJ1-5, is DGGITQSPKYLFRKEGQNVTLSCEQNLNHDAMYWYRQDPGQGLRLIYYSQIVNDFQKGDIAEGYSVSREKKESFPLTVTSAQKNPTAFYLCASSMSGGLGNQPQHFGDGTRLSIL.

A few counts support this clonotype. V usage is TRBV20-1 and J usage is TRBJ2-1, with a weak D call TRBD1 (5 bases). This CDR3 is built from 13 residues. Per the germline V gene, CDR1 is DFQATT and CDR2 is SNEGSKA (reference sequence). Trimming took off 6 bases at V and 9 bases at J, with 18 bases between the two ends. CDR3 loop: CSAEDIRDTEQFF. The CDR3 coding sequence is TGCAGTGCGGAAGACATCAGGGATACTGAGCAGTTCTTC.

This chain joins TRBV24-1 and TRBJ1-2, with 9 bases identical to TRBD1. CDR3 length: 13 residues. The germline CDR1 and CDR2 sequences are KGHDR and SFDVKD. CDR3 region: CARAWGQGDGYTF. For the CDR3, the DNA is TGTGCTAGAGCGTGGGGACAGGGTGATGGCTACACCTTC.

Comment on this clonotype: Just one base apart from a much larger clone, this may be a read error. The genes are TRBV6-1 and TRBJ1-2; tentative D call: TRBD1 (6 bases). This CDR3 contains 14 residues. From germline, CDR1 is MNHNS and CDR2 SASEGT. In DNA form, the CDR3 reads TGTGCCACTCAGCCCCGCGGGGGCAACTATGGCGACACCTTC. This codes for CATQPRGGNYGDTF.

The V and J genes are TRBV20-1 and TRBJ2-7, with D maybe TRBD2 (7 bases). Per the germline V gene, CDR1 is DFQATT and CDR2 is SNEGSKA (reference sequence). The CDR3 is 12 residues long. V gave up 3 bases and J gave up 6 bases, with 12 bases separating them. CDR3 DNA: TGCAGTGCTAGCGCAGGGGAGGGCGAGCAGTACTTC. It yields the protein CSASAGEGEQYF.

The CDR3 sequence is CATSRVLNSFRQGSTDTQYF. For the CDR3, the DNA is TGTGCCACCAGCAGAGTATTAAATTCGTTTCGGCAGGGGAGCACAGATACGCAGTATTTT. The chain is built from TRBV15 and TRBJ2-3; D might be TRBD1 (6 bases). Per the germline V gene, CDR1 is LNHNV and CDR2 is YYDKDF (reference sequence). This CDR3 has 20 residues. V lost 1 base and J lost 0, with 23 bases in between.

This clonotype was seen at least ten times. The V gene is TRBV7-2, the J gene TRBJ2-2, with a weak D call TRBD2 (6 bases). Germline CDR1 is SGHTA and CDR2 is FQGNSA. V lost 2 bases, J lost 8 bases, and 9 bases lay in between. The CDR3 sequence is 13 residues long. As DNA, the CDR3 is TGTGCCAGCAGCTTAACTAGCCCAGGGGAGCTGTTTTTT. Its protein product is CASSLTSPGELFF.

At least ten counts were recorded for this clonotype. The genes are TRBV7-9 and TRBJ1-1; a possible D gene is TRBD1 (6 bases). The CDR3 has 14 residues. V was trimmed by 11 bases and J by 0 bases, leaving 16 bases between them. Looked up from germline, CDR1 is SEHNR and CDR2 is FQNEAQ (reference sequence). The DNA for the CDR3 is TGTGCCGCCCAAGCGGGGGCAGTGAACACTGAAGCTTTCTTT. Translation: CAAQAGAVNTEAFF.

The count of this clonotype is one. The rearrangement joins TRBV7-2 to TRBJ2-5, with no clear D. The CDR3 covers 15 residues. CDR1 and CDR2 (germline): SGHTA, FQGNSA. Trimming left V 5 bases short and J 1 base short, with 14 bases between. CDR3 in amino acids: CASSPNGPLQETQYF. Written as DNA, the CDR3 is TGTGCCAGCAGCCCCAATGGGCCCCTCCAAGAGACCCAGTACTTC.